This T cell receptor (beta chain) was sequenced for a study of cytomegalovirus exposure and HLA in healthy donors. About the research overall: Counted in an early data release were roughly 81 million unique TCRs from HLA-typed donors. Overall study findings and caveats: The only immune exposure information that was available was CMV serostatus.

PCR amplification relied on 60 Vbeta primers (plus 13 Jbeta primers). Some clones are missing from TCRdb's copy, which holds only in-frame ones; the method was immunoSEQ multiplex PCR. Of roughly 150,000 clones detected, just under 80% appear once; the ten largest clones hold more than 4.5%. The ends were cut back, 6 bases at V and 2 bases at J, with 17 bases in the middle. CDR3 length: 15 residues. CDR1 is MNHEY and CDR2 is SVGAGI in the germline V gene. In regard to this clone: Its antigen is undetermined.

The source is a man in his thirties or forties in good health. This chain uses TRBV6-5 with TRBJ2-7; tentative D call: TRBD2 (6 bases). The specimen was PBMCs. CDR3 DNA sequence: TGTGCCAGCAGCCTAAGGGGCGGGGTTACCTACGAGCAGTACTTC. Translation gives CASSLRGGVTYEQYF.